Detailed here is one T cell receptor (beta chain). The sample belongs to a study of T cell clones after liver transplantation. About the study: In this trial, immunosuppression withdrawal was attempted within 2 years of liver transplant.

Sequencing used immunoSEQ multiplex PCR; TCRdb keeps in-frame clones, though not all of them. The table includes around 110,000 clones, over 75% detected once. The TCR sequence derives from a human patient who received a liver transplant. Some T cells may have come from the graft donor. Specimen: CD4+ T cells from blood, collected 12 months after liver transplant.

In nucleotides, the CDR3 is TGTGCCAGCTCACTAGCGGCAGGGCAGGGCCAAGAGACCCAGTACTTC. This translates into CASSLAAGQGQETQYF. The chain couples TRBV18 to TRBJ2-5; TRBD2 is a possible D gene (6 bases). V dropped 4 bases and J dropped 1 base, with 16 bases sitting between them. The CDR3 is 16 amino acids. CDR1 is KGHSH, CDR2 LQKENI, per germline.